This is a list of T cell receptor beta chains from one sample in a study of T cells in localized non-small cell lung cancer. Some clones are missing from TCRdb's copy, which holds only in-frame ones; the method was immunoSEQ multiplex PCR. The sample lists approximately 34,000 clones; 93% were seen once. This material consisted of peripheral blood, taken before any cancer treatment. The source of these receptors is a female donor over 55 with stage I lung adenocarcinoma. Both conserved end residues are part of each CDR3. The order of the fields is V gene, D gene, clone size, J gene, CDR3 DNA, CDR3 protein. D genes are given only for firm matches. Clone size, where shown, is once, few, many, or a class for clones that have expanded.

V gene: TRBV30; D gene: .; clone size: once; J gene: TRBJ1-5; CDR3 DNA: TGTGCCTGGAGTCCACGGGGAGATCAGCCCCAGCATTTT; CDR3 protein: CAWSPRGDQPQHF
V gene: TRBV27; D gene: .; clone size: .; J gene: TRBJ2-4; CDR3 DNA: TGTGCCAGCAGGGGGGCACTTCGACAGCTTTTTAGGGACATTCAGTACTTC; CDR3 protein: CASRGALRQLFRDIQYF
V gene: TRBV7-9; D gene: TRBD1; clone size: .; J gene: TRBJ2-7; CDR3 DNA: TGTGCCAGCAGCTTACGGGGACAGAACCTCTACGAGCAGTACTTC; CDR3 protein: CASSLRGQNLYEQYF
V gene: TRBV19; D gene: .; clone size: .; J gene: TRBJ1-5; CDR3 DNA: TGTGCCAGTAGTATAAATGCGGGGGATCAGCCCCAGCATTTT; CDR3 protein: CASSINAGDQPQHF
V gene: TRBV2; D gene: .; clone size: once; J gene: TRBJ1-2; CDR3 DNA: TGTGCCAGCAGTCCGGACGTCTATGGCTACACCTTC; CDR3 protein: CASSPDVYGYTF
V gene: TRBV29-1; D gene: TRBD1; clone size: .; J gene: TRBJ2-7; CDR3 DNA: TGCAGCGCCGTAGGGACAGGGGGTGAGCAGTACTTC; CDR3 protein: CSAVGTGGEQYF
V gene: TRBV5-1; D gene: .; clone size: .; J gene: TRBJ2-3; CDR3 DNA: TGCGCCAGCAGCTTGGGAGAGATTTATGCAGATACGCAGTATTTT; CDR3 protein: CASSLGEIYADTQYF
V gene: TRBV5-6; D gene: .; clone size: once; J gene: TRBJ1-2; CDR3 DNA: TGTGCCAGCAGCTTCCTGACAGGATCGGGAGGCTACACCTTC; CDR3 protein: CASSFLTGSGGYTF
V gene: TRBV19; D gene: .; clone size: .; J gene: TRBJ1-3; CDR3 DNA: TGTGCCAGTAGTGCCTACGCCAGGGGTAGGGCTGGAAACACCATATATTTT; CDR3 protein: CASSAYARGRAGNTIYF
V gene: TRBV27; D gene: TRBD2; clone size: .; J gene: TRBJ2-2; CDR3 DNA: TGTGCCAGCAGTTCCTCCGGACTAGCGGGAGCCGGGGAGCTGTTTTTT; CDR3 protein: CASSSSGLAGAGELFF
V gene: TRBV11-2; D gene: .; clone size: .; J gene: TRBJ2-5; CDR3 DNA: TGTGCCAGCAGCTTAAGTGCAGACCCCGCGAGGACCCAGTACTTC; CDR3 protein: CASSLSADPARTQYF
V gene: TRBV4-3; D gene: .; clone size: few; J gene: TRBJ1-2; CDR3 DNA: TGCGCCAGCAGCCACGACAGCAACTATGGCTACACCTTC; CDR3 protein: CASSHDSNYGYTF
V gene: TRBV2; D gene: .; clone size: .; J gene: TRBJ1-2; CDR3 DNA: TGTGCCAGCAGTGAATGGCGGACGGGGGTGGATGGCTACACCTTC; CDR3 protein: CASSEWRTGVDGYTF
V gene: TRBV27; D gene: TRBD1; clone size: once; J gene: TRBJ2-6; CDR3 DNA: TGTGCCACCAAACCGGGACAGTTCTCTGGGGCCAACGTCCTGACTTTC; CDR3 protein: CATKPGQFSGANVLTF
V gene: TRBV9; D gene: .; clone size: few; J gene: TRBJ1-2; CDR3 DNA: TGTGCCAGCAGCGTAGGTACCCGGGGGGCTGGCTACACCTTC; CDR3 protein: CASSVGTRGAGYTF
V gene: TRBV4-3; D gene: TRBD1; clone size: .; J gene: TRBJ1-2; CDR3 DNA: TGCGCCAGCAGCCAAGAGCAGGGGGCTAAGAGTGGCTACACCTTC; CDR3 protein: CASSQEQGAKSGYTF
V gene: TRBV11-3; D gene: .; clone size: once; J gene: TRBJ1-1; CDR3 DNA: TGTGCCAGCAGCTTAGGTATACCCCGGGCAGTTCTGAACACTGAAGCTTTCTTT; CDR3 protein: CASSLGIPRAVLNTEAFF
V gene: TRBV27; D gene: .; clone size: .; J gene: TRBJ2-6; CDR3 DNA: TGTGCCAGCAGTCAACAGGGATCACTAAGCTCTGGGGCCAACGTCCTGACTTTC; CDR3 protein: CASSQQGSLSSGANVLTF
V gene: TRBV28; D gene: .; clone size: .; J gene: TRBJ1-2; CDR3 DNA: TGTGCCAGCAGTTCTAACTATGGCTACACCTTC; CDR3 protein: CASSSNYGYTF
V gene: TRBV7-7; D gene: TRBD2; clone size: .; J gene: TRBJ2-1; CDR3 DNA: TGTGCTAGCAGCAGTCAAGCGGGGGCGTCAAGCAATGAGCAGTTCTTC; CDR3 protein: CASSSQAGASSNEQFF
V gene: TRBV18; D gene: TRBD1; clone size: .; J gene: TRBJ2-7; CDR3 DNA: TGTGCCAGCTCACGTGACAGGGACGAGCAGTACTTC; CDR3 protein: CASSRDRDEQYF
V gene: TRBV13; D gene: .; clone size: once; J gene: TRBJ2-2; CDR3 DNA: TGTGCCAGCAGCTTAGCATACAAAAACACCGGGGAGCTGTTTTTT; CDR3 protein: CASSLAYKNTGELFF
V gene: TRBV5-6; D gene: TRBD1; clone size: .; J gene: TRBJ1-4; CDR3 DNA: TGTGCCAGCAGCCCAACGGGACAGGGGCCGGGTTCGAATGAAAAACTGTTTTTT; CDR3 protein: CASSPTGQGPGSNEKLFF
V gene: TRBV6-6; D gene: .; clone size: once; J gene: TRBJ2-5; CDR3 DNA: TGTGCCAGCACTTCTGGGGGGGCAGACGGGACCCAGTACTTC; CDR3 protein: CASTSGGADGTQYF
V gene: TRBV10-3; D gene: .; clone size: .; J gene: TRBJ2-7; CDR3 DNA: TGTGCCATCAGCGTGAGGGAGGCCACCTACGAGCAGTACTTC; CDR3 protein: CAISVREATYEQYF
V gene: TRBV27; D gene: TRBD1; clone size: .; J gene: TRBJ2-2; CDR3 DNA: TGTGCCAGCAGTTCCAGGACAGGGCGTAACACCGGGGAGCTGTTTTTT; CDR3 protein: CASSSRTGRNTGELFF
V gene: TRBV28; D gene: .; clone size: once; J gene: TRBJ1-2; CDR3 DNA: TGTGCCAGCAGTTTCCCCCTGACTGTAAGTCTGCTGGCGGACTATGGCTACACCTTC; CDR3 protein: CASSFPLTVSLLADYGYTF
V gene: TRBV19; D gene: .; clone size: once; J gene: TRBJ2-5; CDR3 DNA: TGTGCCAGTAGCCCGACAGGGAGGGGACAAGAGACCCAGTACTTC; CDR3 protein: CASSPTGRGQETQYF
V gene: TRBV9; D gene: .; clone size: once; J gene: TRBJ2-3; CDR3 DNA: TGTGCCAGCCGCCTGGGACTGGGCACAGATACGCAGTATTTT; CDR3 protein: CASRLGLGTDTQYF
V gene: TRBV18; D gene: .; clone size: .; J gene: TRBJ1-5; CDR3 DNA: TGTGCCAGCTCACCACTCTGGGGCGCCGATCAGCCCCAGCATTTT; CDR3 protein: CASSPLWGADQPQHF
V gene: TRBV5-4; D gene: .; clone size: .; J gene: TRBJ1-1; CDR3 DNA: TGTGCCAGCAGCTCCCAGGACACGAACACTGAAGCTTTCTTT; CDR3 protein: CASSSQDTNTEAFF
V gene: TRBV7-2; D gene: .; clone size: .; J gene: TRBJ1-2; CDR3 DNA: TGTGCCAGCAGCCCCGGGGGCGGCAACTATGGCTACACCTTC; CDR3 protein: CASSPGGGNYGYTF
V gene: TRBV5-1; D gene: TRBD1; clone size: .; J gene: TRBJ2-1; CDR3 DNA: TGCGCCAGCAGCTTGGGAGGGGGCGCTTACAATGAGCAGTTCTTC; CDR3 protein: CASSLGGGAYNEQFF
V gene: TRBV28; D gene: .; clone size: .; J gene: TRBJ2-5; CDR3 DNA: TGTGCCAGCAGTTCCCTCCGCGATTACAGGGTCGGAAAGACCCAGTACTTC; CDR3 protein: CASSSLRDYRVGKTQYF
V gene: TRBV18; D gene: TRBD1; clone size: .; J gene: TRBJ1-2; CDR3 DNA: TGTGCCAGCTCACCAGGACAGGACTCATATGGCTACACCTTC; CDR3 protein: CASSPGQDSYGYTF
V gene: TRBV18; D gene: .; clone size: .; J gene: TRBJ1-2; CDR3 DNA: TGTGCCAGCTCACCAGGGCCGGGAAACTATGGCTACACCTTC; CDR3 protein: CASSPGPGNYGYTF
V gene: TRBV18; D gene: TRBD2; clone size: .; J gene: TRBJ2-1; CDR3 DNA: TGTGCCAGCTCATCAACCGGGACTAGCGATGAGCAGTTCTTC; CDR3 protein: CASSSTGTSDEQFF
V gene: TRBV6-5; D gene: TRBD1; clone size: .; J gene: TRBJ1-5; CDR3 DNA: TGTGCCAGCAGTTATGCCAGGGGGGGCAATCAGCCCCAGCATTTT; CDR3 protein: CASSYARGGNQPQHF
V gene: TRBV7-3; D gene: TRBD1; clone size: .; J gene: TRBJ2-3; CDR3 DNA: TGTGCCAGCAGCTTGATGGGGACAGCCGGAGATACGCAGTATTTT; CDR3 protein: CASSLMGTAGDTQYF
V gene: TRBV7-2; D gene: TRBD1; clone size: .; J gene: TRBJ2-5; CDR3 DNA: TGTGCCAGCAGCACAACAGGGGGCAAGGAGACCCAGTACTTC; CDR3 protein: CASSTTGGKETQYF
V gene: TRBV11-2; D gene: .; clone size: .; J gene: TRBJ1-1; CDR3 DNA: TGTGCCAGCAGCTTAGGTCGCCAGATGAACACTGAAGCTTTCTTT; CDR3 protein: CASSLGRQMNTEAFF
V gene: TRBV5-1; D gene: .; clone size: .; J gene: TRBJ2-5; CDR3 DNA: TGCGCCAGCAAAACCAGCCCAAAAGAGACCCAGTACTTC; CDR3 protein: CASKTSPKETQYF